This TCR beta chain was identified in a study of cytomegalovirus exposure and HLA in healthy donors. PCR used 60 Vbeta primers and 13 Jbeta primers. Sequencing used immunoSEQ multiplex PCR; TCRdb keeps in-frame clones, though not all of them. The table lists about 150,000 clones, around 75% of them singletons. Germline CDR1 reads MNHEY; CDR2 reads SMNVEV (reference sequence). The CDR3 sequence is 16 residues long. Germline trimming cut 1 base from V and 7 bases from J; bases unmatched to any gene: 8. In regard to this clone: Its antigen remains unknown.

Whole-study findings and limits: Among the most significant clusters, several appeared linked to common viral pathogens in a later analysis. A later analysis linked a missense variant in DCLRE1C to the trimming of TCR beta V and J genes. Only CMV serostatus was available as immune exposure information.

The chain is built from TRBV27 and TRBJ1-4; 8 nucleotides line up with TRBD1. The source is a woman between 18 and 29 years old in good health and CMV-seronegative. Sequenced input: PBMCs. The CDR3 spells CASSLWAGQGGEKLFF. As DNA, the CDR3 is TGTGCCAGCAGTTTATGGGCTGGACAGGGCGGTGAAAAACTGTTTTTT.